The 2 T cell receptor beta chains in this list originate from one sample, sequenced in a study of response to subunit inactivated influenza vaccine. TCRdb fed the RT-PCR reads into MiXCR, producing one record per CDR3 protein. The table lists approximately 490,000 distinct CDR3 sequences, under 8.5% of them singletons. The starting material was PBMCs from blood, obtained less than 30 months after vaccination. Receptors were obtained from a man between 50 and 69 years old who received an inactivated influenza vaccine.

This clonotype appeared a few times. The genes are TRBV12-3 or TRBV12-4 and TRBJ1-2, with TRBD1 as a possible D gene (5 bases). The CDR3 is made up of 15 amino acids. Trimming left V 0 bases short and J 2 bases short, with 10 bases between. DNA of the CDR3: TGTGCCAGCAGTTTAGCGGGGCCTCTAAACTATGGCTACACCTTC. Protein product: CASSLAGPLNYGYTF.

This rearrangement joins TRBV12-3 or TRBV12-4 to TRBJ1-1, with D uncertain. This CDR3 contains 13 residues. Trimming took off 3 bases at V and 1 base at J, with 6 bases between the two ends. The CDR3 bases are TGTGCCAGCAGTTTTACCAAGAACACTGAAGCTTTCTTT. Its protein is CASSFTKNTEAFF.